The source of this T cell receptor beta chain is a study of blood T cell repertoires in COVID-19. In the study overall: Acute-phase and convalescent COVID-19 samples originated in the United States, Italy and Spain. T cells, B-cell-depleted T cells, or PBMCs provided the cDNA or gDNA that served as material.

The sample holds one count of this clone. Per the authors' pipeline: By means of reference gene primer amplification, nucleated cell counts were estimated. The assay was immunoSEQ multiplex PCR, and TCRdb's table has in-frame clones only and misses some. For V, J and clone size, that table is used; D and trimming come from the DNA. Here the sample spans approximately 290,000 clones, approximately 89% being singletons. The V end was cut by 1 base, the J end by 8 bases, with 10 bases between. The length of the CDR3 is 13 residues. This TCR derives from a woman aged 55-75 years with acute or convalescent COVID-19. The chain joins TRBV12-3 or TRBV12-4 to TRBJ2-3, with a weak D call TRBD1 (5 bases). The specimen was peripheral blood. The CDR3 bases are TGTGCCAGCAGTTTAGTAGGGGCCGGTACGCAGTATTTT. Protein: CASSLVGAGTQYF.